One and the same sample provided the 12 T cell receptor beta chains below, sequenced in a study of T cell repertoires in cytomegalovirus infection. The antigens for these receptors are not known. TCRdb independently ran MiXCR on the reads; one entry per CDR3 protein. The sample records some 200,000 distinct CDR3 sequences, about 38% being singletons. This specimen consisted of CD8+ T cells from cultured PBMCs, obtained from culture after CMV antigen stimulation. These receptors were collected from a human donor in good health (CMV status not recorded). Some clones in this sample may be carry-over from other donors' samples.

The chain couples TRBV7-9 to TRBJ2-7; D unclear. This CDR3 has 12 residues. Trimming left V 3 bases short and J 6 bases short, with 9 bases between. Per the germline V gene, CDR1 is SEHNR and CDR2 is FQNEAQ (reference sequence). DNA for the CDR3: TGTGCCAGCAGCTTGGGCGGATCCGAGCAGTACTTC. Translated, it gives CASSLGGSEQYF.

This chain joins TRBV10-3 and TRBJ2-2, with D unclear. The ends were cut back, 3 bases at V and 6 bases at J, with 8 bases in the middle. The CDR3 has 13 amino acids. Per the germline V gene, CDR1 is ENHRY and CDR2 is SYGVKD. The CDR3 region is CAISDSLAGELFF. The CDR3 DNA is TGTGCCATCAGTGACTCCCTCGCCGGGGAGCTGTTTTTT.

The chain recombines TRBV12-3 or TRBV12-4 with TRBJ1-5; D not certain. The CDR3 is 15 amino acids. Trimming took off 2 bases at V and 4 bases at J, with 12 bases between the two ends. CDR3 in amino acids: CASSLSGLKNQPQHF. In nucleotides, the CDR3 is TGTGCCAGCAGTTTATCTGGCTTAAAGAATCAGCCCCAGCATTTT.

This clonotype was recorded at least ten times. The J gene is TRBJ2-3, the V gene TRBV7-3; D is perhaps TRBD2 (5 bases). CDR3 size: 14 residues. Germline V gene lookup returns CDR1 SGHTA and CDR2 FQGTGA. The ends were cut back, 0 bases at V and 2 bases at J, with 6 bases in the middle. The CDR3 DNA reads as TGTGCCAGCAGCTTAACCGGGGACACAGATACGCAGTATTTT. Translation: CASSLTGDTDTQYF.

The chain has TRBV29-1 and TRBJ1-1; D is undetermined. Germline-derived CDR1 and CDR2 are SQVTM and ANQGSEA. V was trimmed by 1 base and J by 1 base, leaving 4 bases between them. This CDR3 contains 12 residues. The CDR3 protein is CSVEVRNTEAFF. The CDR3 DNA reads TGCAGCGTTGAAGTCCGGAACACTGAAGCTTTCTTT. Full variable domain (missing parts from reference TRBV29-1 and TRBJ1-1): SAVISQKPSRDICQRGTSLTIQCQVDSQVTMMFWYRQQPGQSLTLIATANQGSEATYESGFVIDKFPISRPNLTFSTLTVSNMSPEDSSIYLCSVEVRNTEAFFGQGTRLTVV.

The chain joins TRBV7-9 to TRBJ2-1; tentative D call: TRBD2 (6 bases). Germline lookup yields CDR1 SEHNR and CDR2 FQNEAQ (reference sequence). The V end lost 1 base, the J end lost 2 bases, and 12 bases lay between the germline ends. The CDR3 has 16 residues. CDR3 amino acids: CASSLVKGGAYNEQFF. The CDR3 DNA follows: TGTGCCAGCAGCTTAGTAAAGGGAGGCGCCTACAATGAGCAGTTCTTC.

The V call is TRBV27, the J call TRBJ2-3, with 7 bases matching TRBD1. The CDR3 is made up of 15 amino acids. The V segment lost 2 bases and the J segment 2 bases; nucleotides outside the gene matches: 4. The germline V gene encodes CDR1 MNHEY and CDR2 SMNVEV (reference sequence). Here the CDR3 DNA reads TGTGCCAGCAGTTTAACGCAGGGGGTCACAGATACGCAGTATTTT. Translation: CASSLTQGVTDTQYF.

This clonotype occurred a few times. DNA for the CDR3: TGTGCCAGCAGCCCCAGGGGGAGCCAAGAGACCCAGTACTTC. Protein sequence: CASSPRGSQETQYF. The chain carries TRBV11-3 and TRBJ2-5, with 7 positions matching TRBD1. Germline lookup yields CDR1 SGHNT and CDR2 YENEEA. The V and J ends lost 5 bases and 1 base, in that order; junction bases with no gene match: 4. The CDR3 length is 14 residues.

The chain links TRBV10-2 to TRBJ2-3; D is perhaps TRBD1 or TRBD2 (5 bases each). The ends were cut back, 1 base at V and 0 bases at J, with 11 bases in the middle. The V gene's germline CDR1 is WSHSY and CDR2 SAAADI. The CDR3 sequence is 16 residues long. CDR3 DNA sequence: TGCGCCAGCAGTGAGTTGAGGGGAACTAGCACAGATACGCAGTATTTT. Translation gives CASSELRGTSTDTQYF.

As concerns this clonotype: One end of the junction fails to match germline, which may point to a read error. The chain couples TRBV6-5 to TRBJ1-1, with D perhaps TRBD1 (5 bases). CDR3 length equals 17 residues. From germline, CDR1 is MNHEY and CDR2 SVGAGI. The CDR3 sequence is CASTRNKNWGQNTEAYF. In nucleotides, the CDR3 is TGTGCCAGCACCCGCAACAAGAATTGGGGCCAGAACACTGAAGCTTACTTT.

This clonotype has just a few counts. The DNA for the CDR3 is TGTGCCAGCAGCTTAGGGCGGGCCTCAGATACGCAGTATTTT. Protein product: CASSLGRASDTQYF. J is TRBJ2-3 and V is TRBV7-8, with D possibly matching TRBD2 (5 bases). V lost 1 base and J 4 bases, leaving 9 bases between the germline ends. The germline gives CDR1 SGHVS, CDR2 FQNEAQ. The CDR3 extends over 14 amino acids.

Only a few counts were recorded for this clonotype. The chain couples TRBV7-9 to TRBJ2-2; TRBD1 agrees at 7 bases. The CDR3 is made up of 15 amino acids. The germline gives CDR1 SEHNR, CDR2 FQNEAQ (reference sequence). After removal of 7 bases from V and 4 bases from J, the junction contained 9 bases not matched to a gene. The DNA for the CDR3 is TGTGCCAGCACCTCCTTAGGGACAGCCACCGGGGAGCTGTTTTTT. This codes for CASTSLGTATGELFF.